These 24 T cell receptor beta chains came from one sample sequenced in a study of precursors of human CD4 cytotoxic T cells. The bulk UMI libraries came from four sorted CD4+ memory subsets, including IL-7R-high and IL-7R-negative TEMRA. TCRdb re-analysed the reads in MiXCR, keeping a single row per CDR3 protein. The sample holds about 720 distinct CDR3 sequences, 20% to 25% seen once. The specimen was memory CD4+ T cells from blood (PBMCs). The receptors originated from a human donor in good health.

This clonotype was detected only a few times. V and J are TRBV5-6 and TRBJ2-1, with 7 bases that match TRBD1. Germline lookup yields CDR1 SGHDT and CDR2 YYEEEE. This CDR3 region has 18 residues. Unmatched junction bases numbered 18, after V lost 1 base and J lost 8 bases. CDR3 sequence reads: CASSLFDRDQESGYEQFF. The DNA of the CDR3 is TGTGCCAGCAGCTTGTTTGACAGGGACCAGGAGTCAGGGTATGAGCAGTTCTTC.

The chain uses TRBV5-8 and TRBJ2-7, with TRBD1 as a possible D gene (6 bases). V shed 0 bases and J shed 5 bases, with 9 bases lying between them. The CDR3 is 13 residues long. The V gene's germline CDR1 is SGHTS and CDR2 YDEGEE. Written as DNA, the CDR3 is TGTGCCAGCAGCTTGGGGGGGACACACGAGCAGTACTTC. Encoded protein: CASSLGGTHEQYF.

The sample holds a few counts of this clonotype. This chain joins TRBV25-1 and TRBJ2-5, with D uncertain. Germline V gene sequence: CDR1 MGHDK, CDR2 SYGVNS. V shed 10 bases and J shed 4 bases, with 22 bases lying between them. CDR3 length: 15 residues. The CDR3 protein is CATPRRKSLRETQYF. CDR3 DNA sequence: TGTGCCACCCCTCGGCGGAAATCCCTGAGAGAGACCCAGTACTTC.

This clonotype came up a few times. The rearrangement links TRBV28 to TRBJ2-7, with D possibly TRBD1 on 6 matching bases. This CDR3 region has 12 residues. Deletions cut 7 bases from V and 6 bases from J, with 13 bases between. The germline gives CDR1 MDHEN, CDR2 SYDVKM. The CDR3 spells CASNEPTGEQYF. CDR3 sequence (DNA): TGTGCCAGCAACGAACCGACAGGCGAGCAGTACTTC.

The chain links TRBV19 to TRBJ2-7; 9 positions agree with TRBD1. There are 14 residues in the CDR3. The V gene's germline CDR1 is LNHDA and CDR2 SQIVND (reference sequence). The V segment lost 4 bases and the J segment 6 bases; nucleotides outside the gene matches: 7. The CDR3 DNA is TGTGCCAGTAGTACACCGGGACAGGGAGGCGAGCAGTACTTC. The encoded protein is CASSTPGQGGEQYF.

In the case of this clonotype: The junction and the germline gene differ at one end; a read error may be behind it. The rearrangement uses TRBV15 and TRBJ1-5; D call uncertain. In germline, CDR1 is LNHNV, CDR2 YYDKDF (reference sequence). The CDR3 covers 13 residues. This chain's CDR3 is CATSRDENRPQHF. CDR3 nucleotide sequence: TGTGCCACCAGCAGAGATGAAAATCGGCCCCAGCATTTT.

This chain uses TRBV27 with TRBJ1-2, with 8 bases fitting TRBD1. The V gene's germline CDR1 is MNHEY and CDR2 SMNVEV (reference sequence). V lost 4 bases and J lost 7; bases outside the gene matches: 11. The CDR3 is 15 amino acids. The DNA for the CDR3 is TGTGCCAGCAGTTCCATGGGACAGGCCCTGAGTGGCTACACCTTC. Translation: CASSSMGQALSGYTF.

This clonotype occurred a few times. The chain employs TRBV4-1 and TRBJ2-7; 14 nucleotides line up with TRBD2. The CDR3 runs 16 residues. Germline CDR1 MGHRA, CDR2 YSYEKL. The junction had 4 bases not matched to a gene; V was cut back by 4 bases and J by 2 bases. CDR3: CASSRSTSGRAYEQYF. Written as DNA, the CDR3 is TGCGCCAGCAGCCGCTCGACTAGCGGGAGGGCCTACGAGCAGTACTTC.

This clonotype came up a few times. The gene calls are TRBV7-8 and TRBJ1-3; D gene unclear. V lost 0 bases to trimming and J lost 0 bases, with 9 bases between them. The CDR3 is 16 residues long. In germline, CDR1 is SGHVS, CDR2 FQNEAQ. CDR3: CASSLAGRFSGNTIYF. In DNA form, the CDR3 reads TGTGCCAGCAGCTTAGCGGGCAGGTTCTCTGGAAACACCATATATTTT.

This clonotype was seen a handful of times. The chain recombines TRBV7-2 with TRBJ2-1, with 7 bases identical to TRBD2. Germline lookup yields CDR1 SGHTA and CDR2 FQGNSA. V shed 5 bases and J 5 bases; nucleotides not matched to a gene: 9. The CDR3 contains 15 residues. CDR3 sequence reads: CASSPIAGTNNEQFF. In DNA form, the CDR3 reads TGTGCCAGCAGCCCCATAGCGGGTACGAACAATGAGCAGTTCTTC. Variable domain in full (rest from reference TRBV7-2 and TRBJ2-1): GAGVSQSPSNKVTEKGKDVELRCDPISGHTALYWYRQSLGQGLEFLIYFQGNSAPDKSGLPSDRFSAERTGGSVSTLTIQRTQQEDSAVYLCASSPIAGTNNEQFFGPGTRLTVL.

V is TRBV28 and J is TRBJ2-5, with D tentatively TRBD2 (6 bases). CDR1 and CDR2 from the germline V gene are MDHEN and SYDVKM. This CDR3 comprises 14 residues. With 1 base removed from V and 1 base from J, the gap between germline ends came to 7 bases. CDR3 sequence: CASSLLGGQETQYF. The DNA for the CDR3 is TGTGCCAGCAGTTTATTGGGAGGCCAAGAGACCCAGTACTTC. Full variable domain (outside the CDR3, taken from reference TRBV28 and TRBJ2-5): DVKVTQSSRYLVKRTGEKVFLECVQDMDHENMFWYRQDPGLGLRLIYFSYDVKMKEKGDIPEGYSVSREKKERFSLILESASTNQTSMYLCASSLLGGQETQYFGPGTRLLVL.

The V gene is TRBV2, the J gene TRBJ2-7; the D gene is possibly TRBD2 (5 bases). V lost 7 bases, J lost 3 bases, and 19 bases lay in between. Per the germline V gene, CDR1 is SNHLY and CDR2 is FYNNEI. This CDR3 spans 15 amino acids. This chain's CDR3 is CASNEGTLQDYEQYF. The CDR3 region has the DNA TGTGCCAGCAATGAGGGAACCCTTCAAGACTACGAGCAGTACTTC. Using reference TRBV2 and TRBJ2-7 for the parts outside the CDR3, the full variable domain is EPEVTQTPSHQVTQMGQEVILRCVPISNHLYFYWYRQILGQKVEFLVSFYNNEISEKSEIFDDQFSVERPDGSNFTLKIRSTKLEDSAMYFCASNEGTLQDYEQYFGPGTRLTVT.

About this clonotype: This may be a read error: a much more frequent sequence differs by one nucleotide. The gene calls are TRBV4-2 and TRBJ1-4; D not certain. CDR1 LGHNA and CDR2 YNFKEQ come from the germline V gene. This CDR3 region has 16 residues. CDR3 protein: CDSSYGVSSTNEKLFF. In DNA, the CDR3 is TGTGACAGCAGCTACGGAGTTTCTTCAACTAATGAAAAACTGTTTTTT.

This chain uses TRBV24-1 with TRBJ2-1, with 12 bases fitting TRBD1. Looked up from germline, CDR1 is KGHDR and CDR2 is SFDVKD. The CDR3 is 15 amino acids. V lost 2 bases and J lost 8; bases outside the gene matches: 3. CDR3 loop: CATSDWGTGGDEQFF. The CDR3 nucleotides read TGTGCCACCAGTGATTGGGGGACAGGGGGCGATGAGCAGTTCTTC.

This clonotype qualifies as large. The chain couples TRBV10-3 to TRBJ2-7; 8 nucleotides align to TRBD1. The J segment lost 6 bases and the V segment lost 3 bases, leaving 4 bases of the junction unmatched. The CDR3 is 13 residues long. Germline loops: CDR1 ENHRY, CDR2 SYGVKD. The CDR3 nucleotides are TGTGCCATCAGTGACCAAACAGGGGGCGAGCAGTACTTC. It is translated as CAISDQTGGEQYF.

The chain couples TRBV12-3 or TRBV12-4 to TRBJ2-3; D remains unclear. The CDR3 is made up of 13 amino acids. V lost 5 bases to trimming and J lost 2 bases, with 8 bases between them. In DNA form, the CDR3 reads TGTGCCAGCAGTGGCATACCCACAGATACGCAGTATTTT. Protein sequence: CASSGIPTDTQYF.

The chain uses TRBV4-1 and TRBJ2-3; 12 bases are a match to TRBD2. The V gene's germline CDR1 is MGHRA and CDR2 YSYEKL. Losses at the gene ends were 5 bases for V and 5 bases for J; bases not matched to a gene: 11. The CDR3 runs to 17 residues. The CDR3 protein is CASSIDSTSGSGDTQYF. The CDR3 bases are TGCGCCAGCAGCATTGATTCGACTAGCGGGAGCGGAGATACGCAGTATTTT.

This chain links TRBV3-1 with TRBJ1-1, with D maybe TRBD1 (5 bases). Trimming removed 0 bases from V and 8 bases from J, with 10 bases in between. Looked up from germline, CDR1 is LGHDT and CDR2 is YNNKEL (reference sequence). CDR3 length: 13 amino acids. In nucleotides, the CDR3 is TGTGCCAGCAGCCAAGAGGGGGGAGGAGAAGCTTTCTTT. It codes for CASSQEGGGEAFF.

The chain employs TRBV11-2 and TRBJ2-7; TRBD1 or TRBD2 may be the D gene (5 bases each). Trimming left V 1 base short and J 6 bases short, with 10 bases between. The CDR3 loop spans 13 amino acids. Looked up from germline, CDR1 is SGHAT and CDR2 is FQNNGV. CDR3 DNA sequence: TGTGCCAGCAGCTTAGGAGACAGCGGCGAGCAGTACTTC. It specifies CASSLGDSGEQYF.

For this clonotype: Its ends do not fully match the called genes, so a read error is possible. V and J are TRBV12-3 or TRBV12-4 and TRBJ2-3; maybe TRBD2 (6 bases). The CDR3 length is 16 residues. The CDR3 loop is CACSFRKPGVKDTQYF. The CDR3 DNA sequence: TGTGCCTGCAGTTTCCGAAAACCGGGAGTTAAAGATACGCAGTATTTT.

The CDR3 sequence is CASSSAGLEFKQYF. DNA for the CDR3: TGTGCCAGCAGCAGCGCGGGACTAGAGTTTAAGCAGTACTTC. The chain has TRBV5-6 and TRBJ2-7; 8 nucleotides line up with TRBD2. CDR3 size: 14 residues. Germline CDR1 SGHDT, CDR2 YYEEEE. The trim removed 4 bases at V and 8 bases at J, leaving 11 bases unmatched.

The sample holds a few counts of this clonotype. This chain links TRBV9 with TRBJ2-1; 7 bases map to TRBD2. CDR1 is SGDLS, CDR2 YYNGEE, per germline. V was pared by 0 bases and J by 6 bases, with 18 bases of the junction left unmatched. The CDR3 is made up of 19 amino acids. The CDR3 DNA reads as TGTGCCAGCAGCGTAGACCCGGGAGGTTCCCTGGGTGGGGGCAATGAGCAGTTCTTC. Translation gives CASSVDPGGSLGGGNEQFF. Using reference TRBV9 and TRBJ2-1 for the parts outside the CDR3, the full variable domain is DSGVTQTPKHLITATGQRVTLRCSPRSGDLSVYWYQQSLDQGLQFLIQYYNGEERAKGNILERFSAQQFPDLHSELNLSSLELGDSALYFCASSVDPGGSLGGGNEQFFGPGTRLTVL.

In its sample, this clonotype was seen a few times. The V and J genes are TRBV7-3 and TRBJ2-7; D gene uncertain. Trimming removed 5 bases from V and 4 bases from J, with 18 bases in between. Germline V lookup: CDR1 SGHTA, CDR2 FQGTGA. The CDR3 spans 15 residues. The CDR3 DNA sequence: TGTGCCAGCAGCCAGTCGCCCGGCCCTAGATACGAGCAGTACTTC. Amino acids: CASSQSPGPRYEQYF. The entire variable domain, with the rest obtained from reference TRBV7-3 and TRBJ2-7, is as follows: GAGVSQTPSNKVTEKGKYVELRCDPISGHTALYWYRQSLGQGPEFLIYFQGTGAADDSGLPNDRFFAVRPEGSVSTLKIQRTERGDSAVYLCASSQSPGPRYEQYFGPGTRLTVT.

This clonotype showed up just once. The germline gene is not matched at one end of the junction; a read error may be the cause. This sequence joins TRBV9 and TRBJ2-1; D ambiguous. The CDR3 is made up of 12 amino acids. Germline V gene sequence: CDR1 SGDLS, CDR2 YYNGEE. CDR3 DNA: TGTGCCAGCAGCAGAAGTGGCAATGAGCAGATCTTC. As protein: CASSRSGNEQIF.